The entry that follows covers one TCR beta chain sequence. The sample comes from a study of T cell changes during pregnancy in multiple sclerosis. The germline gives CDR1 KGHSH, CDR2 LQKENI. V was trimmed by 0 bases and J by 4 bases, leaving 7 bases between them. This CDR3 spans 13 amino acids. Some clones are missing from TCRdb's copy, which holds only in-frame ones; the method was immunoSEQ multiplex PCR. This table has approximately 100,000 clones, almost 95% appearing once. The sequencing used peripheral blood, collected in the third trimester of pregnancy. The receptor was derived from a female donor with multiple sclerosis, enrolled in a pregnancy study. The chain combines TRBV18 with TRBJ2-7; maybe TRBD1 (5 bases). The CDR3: CASSPPQGYEQYF. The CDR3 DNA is TGTGCCAGCTCACCACCCCAGGGTTACGAGCAGTACTTC. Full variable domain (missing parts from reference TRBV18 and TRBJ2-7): NAGVMQNPRHLVRRRGQEARLRCSPMKGHSHVYWYRQLPEEGLKFMVYLQKENIIDESGMPKERFSAEFPKEGPSILRIQQVVRGDSAAYFCASSPPQGYEQYFGPGTRLTVT.